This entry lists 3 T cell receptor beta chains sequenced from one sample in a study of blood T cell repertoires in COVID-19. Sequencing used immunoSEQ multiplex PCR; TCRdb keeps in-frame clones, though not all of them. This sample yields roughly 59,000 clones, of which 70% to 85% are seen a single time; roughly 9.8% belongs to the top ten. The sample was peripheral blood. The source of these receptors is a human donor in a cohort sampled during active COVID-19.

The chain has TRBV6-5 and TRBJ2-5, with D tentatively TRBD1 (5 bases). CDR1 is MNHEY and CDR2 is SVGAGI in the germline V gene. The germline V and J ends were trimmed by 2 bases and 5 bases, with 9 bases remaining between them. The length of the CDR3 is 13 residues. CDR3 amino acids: CASSYPPGETQYF. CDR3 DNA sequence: TGTGCCAGCAGTTACCCCCCAGGGGAGACCCAGTACTTC.

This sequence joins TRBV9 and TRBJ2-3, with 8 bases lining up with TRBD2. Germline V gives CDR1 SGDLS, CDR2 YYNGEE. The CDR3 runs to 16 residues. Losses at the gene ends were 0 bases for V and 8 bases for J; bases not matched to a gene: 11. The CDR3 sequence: CASSVVPSGSVRTQYF. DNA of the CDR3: TGTGCCAGCAGCGTAGTACCCAGCGGGAGTGTTCGTACGCAGTATTTT.

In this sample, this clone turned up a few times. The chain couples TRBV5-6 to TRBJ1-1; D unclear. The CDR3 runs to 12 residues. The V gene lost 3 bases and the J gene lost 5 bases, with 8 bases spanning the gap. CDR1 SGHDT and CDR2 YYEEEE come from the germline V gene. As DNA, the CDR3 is TGTGCCAGCAGCTATTATTCGACTGAAGCTTTCTTT. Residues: CASSYYSTEAFF.